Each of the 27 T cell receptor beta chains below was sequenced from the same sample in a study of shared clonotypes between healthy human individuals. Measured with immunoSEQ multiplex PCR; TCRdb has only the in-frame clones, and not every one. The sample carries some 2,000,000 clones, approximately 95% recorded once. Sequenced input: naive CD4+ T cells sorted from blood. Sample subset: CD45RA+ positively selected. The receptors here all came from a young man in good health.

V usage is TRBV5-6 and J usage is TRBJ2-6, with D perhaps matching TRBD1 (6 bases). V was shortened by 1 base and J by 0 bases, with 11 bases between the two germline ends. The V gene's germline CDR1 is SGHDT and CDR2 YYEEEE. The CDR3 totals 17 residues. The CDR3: CASSLQGPSSGANVLTF. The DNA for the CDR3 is TGTGCCAGCAGCTTGCAGGGGCCGAGCTCTGGGGCCAACGTCCTGACTTTC.

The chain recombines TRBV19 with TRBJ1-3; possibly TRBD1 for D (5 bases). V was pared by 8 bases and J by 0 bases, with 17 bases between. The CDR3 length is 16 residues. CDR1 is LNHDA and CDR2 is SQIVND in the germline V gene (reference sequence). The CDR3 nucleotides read TGTGCCAGTTCTCCGCGTGGGGCAATCTCTGGAAACACCATATATTTT. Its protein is CASSPRGAISGNTIYF.

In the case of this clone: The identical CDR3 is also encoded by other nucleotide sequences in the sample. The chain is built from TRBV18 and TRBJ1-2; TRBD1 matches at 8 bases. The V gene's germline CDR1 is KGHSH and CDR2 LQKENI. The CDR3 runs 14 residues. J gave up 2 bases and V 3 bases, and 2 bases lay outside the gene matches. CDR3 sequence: CASSPGQGNYGYTF. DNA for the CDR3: TGTGCCAGCTCACCCGGACAGGGCAACTATGGCTACACCTTC.

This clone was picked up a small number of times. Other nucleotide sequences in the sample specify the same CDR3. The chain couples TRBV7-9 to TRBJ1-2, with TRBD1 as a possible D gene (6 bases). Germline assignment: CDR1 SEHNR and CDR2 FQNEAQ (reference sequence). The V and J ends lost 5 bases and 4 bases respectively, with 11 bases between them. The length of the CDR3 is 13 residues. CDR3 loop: CASSPQGVYGYTF. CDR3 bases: TGTGCCAGCAGCCCACAGGGAGTCTATGGCTACACCTTC.

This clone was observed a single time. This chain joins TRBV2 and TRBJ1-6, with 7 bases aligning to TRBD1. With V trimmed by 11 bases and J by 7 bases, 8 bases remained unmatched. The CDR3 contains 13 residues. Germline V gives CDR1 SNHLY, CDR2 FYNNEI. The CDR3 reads CAGSGTENSPLHF. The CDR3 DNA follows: TGTGCCGGATCCGGGACAGAGAATTCACCCCTCCACTTT.

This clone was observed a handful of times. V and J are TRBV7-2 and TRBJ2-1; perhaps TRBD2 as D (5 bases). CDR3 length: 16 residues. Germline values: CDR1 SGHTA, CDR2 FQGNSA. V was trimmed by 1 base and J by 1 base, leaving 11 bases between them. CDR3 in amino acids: CASSLGAAVSYNEQFF. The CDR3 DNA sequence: TGTGCCAGCAGCTTAGGAGCGGCGGTATCCTACAATGAGCAGTTCTTC.

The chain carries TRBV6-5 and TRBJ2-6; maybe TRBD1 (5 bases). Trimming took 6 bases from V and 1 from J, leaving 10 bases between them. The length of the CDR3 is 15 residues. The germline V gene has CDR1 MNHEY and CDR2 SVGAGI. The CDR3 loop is CASSEQGSGANVLTF. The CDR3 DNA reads TGTGCCAGCAGCGAGCAGGGTTCTGGGGCCAACGTCCTGACTTTC.

CDR3 region: CASTRGAAAYEQFF. CDR3 nucleotide sequence: TGTGCCAGCACCCGAGGGGCCGCCGCCTATGAGCAGTTCTTC. The rearrangement links TRBV7-2 to TRBJ2-1, with D tentatively TRBD1 or TRBD2 (5 bases each). V gave up 7 bases and J gave up 8 bases, with 18 bases separating them. The CDR3 contains 14 residues. Germline CDR1 reads SGHTA; CDR2 reads FQGNSA. Full variable domain (outside the CDR3, taken from reference TRBV7-2 and TRBJ2-1): GAGVSQSPSNKVTEKGKDVELRCDPISGHTALYWYRQSLGQGLEFLIYFQGNSAPDKSGLPSDRFSAERTGGSVSTLTIQRTQQEDSAVYLCASTRGAAAYEQFFGPGTRLTVL.

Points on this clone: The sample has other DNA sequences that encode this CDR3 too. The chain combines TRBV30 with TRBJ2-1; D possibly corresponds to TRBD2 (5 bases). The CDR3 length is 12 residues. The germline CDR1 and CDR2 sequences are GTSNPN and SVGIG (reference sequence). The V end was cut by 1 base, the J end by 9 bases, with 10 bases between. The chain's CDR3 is CAWSGGPGEQFF. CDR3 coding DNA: TGTGCCTGGAGTGGAGGGCCGGGTGAGCAGTTCTTC.

In DNA, the CDR3 is TGCGCCAGCAGCACCGGGACAGGGACCTATGGCTACACCTTC. Residues: CASSTGTGTYGYTF. The chain carries TRBV5-1 and TRBJ1-2, with TRBD1 matching over 9 bases. Trimming at V came to 4 bases and at J to 4 bases, leaving 5 bases not matched to a gene. The germline CDR1 and CDR2 sequences are SGHRS and YFSETQ. The CDR3 spans 14 residues.

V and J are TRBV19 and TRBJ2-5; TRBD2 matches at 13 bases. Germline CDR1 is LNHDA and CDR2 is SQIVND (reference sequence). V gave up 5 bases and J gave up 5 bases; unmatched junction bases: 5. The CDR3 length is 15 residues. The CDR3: CASSPGLAGVETQYF. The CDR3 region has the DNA TGTGCCAGTAGTCCAGGACTAGCGGGAGTCGAGACCCAGTACTTC.

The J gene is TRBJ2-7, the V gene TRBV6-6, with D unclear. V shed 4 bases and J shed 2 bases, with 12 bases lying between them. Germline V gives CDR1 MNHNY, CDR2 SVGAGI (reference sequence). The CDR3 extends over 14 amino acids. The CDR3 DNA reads TGTGCCAGCAGTTCATACGGAACGACCTACGAGCAGTACTTC. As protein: CASSSYGTTYEQYF.

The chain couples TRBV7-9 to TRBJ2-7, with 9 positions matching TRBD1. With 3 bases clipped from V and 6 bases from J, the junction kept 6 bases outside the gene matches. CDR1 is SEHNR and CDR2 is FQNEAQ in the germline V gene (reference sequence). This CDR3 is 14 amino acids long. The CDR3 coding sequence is TGTGCCAGCAGCTTGGGGGACAGGGTATCCGAGCAGTACTTC. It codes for CASSLGDRVSEQYF.

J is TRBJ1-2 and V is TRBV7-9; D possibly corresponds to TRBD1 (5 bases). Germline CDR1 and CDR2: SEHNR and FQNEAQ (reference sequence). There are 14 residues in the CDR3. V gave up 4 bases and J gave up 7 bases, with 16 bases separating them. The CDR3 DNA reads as TGTGCCAGCAGCTCCAGCCGGGGGACTGGTGGCTACACCTTC. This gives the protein CASSSSRGTGGYTF.

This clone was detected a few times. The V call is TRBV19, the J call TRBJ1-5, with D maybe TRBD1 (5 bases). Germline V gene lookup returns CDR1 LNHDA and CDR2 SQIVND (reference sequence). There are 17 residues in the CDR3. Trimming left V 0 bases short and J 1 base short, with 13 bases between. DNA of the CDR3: TGTGCCAGTAGTATAGATTCGCAGGGTGGAAGCAATCAGCCCCAGCATTTT. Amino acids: CASSIDSQGGSNQPQHF.

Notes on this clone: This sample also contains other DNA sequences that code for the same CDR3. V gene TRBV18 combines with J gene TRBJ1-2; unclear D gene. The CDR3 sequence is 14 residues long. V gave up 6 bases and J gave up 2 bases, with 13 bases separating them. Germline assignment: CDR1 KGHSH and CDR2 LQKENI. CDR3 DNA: TGTGCCAGCTCTCCAAAGACGGAGAACTATGGCTACACCTTC. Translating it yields CASSPKTENYGYTF.

CDR3 region: CASSVAGGTVSTGANVLTF. CDR3 coding DNA: TGTGCCAGCAGCGTAGCTGGCGGGACAGTGTCTACTGGGGCCAACGTCCTGACTTTC. The chain uses TRBV9 and TRBJ2-6, with D possibly TRBD1 on 7 matching bases. This CDR3 contains 19 residues. Trimming cost V 0 bases and J 2 bases, with 18 bases left between them. Germline loops: CDR1 SGDLS, CDR2 YYNGEE. The full variable domain, with the rest looked up from reference TRBV9 and TRBJ2-6, is DSGVTQTPKHLITATGQRVTLRCSPRSGDLSVYWYQQSLDQGLQFLIQYYNGEERAKGNILERFSAQQFPDLHSELNLSSLELGDSALYFCASSVAGGTVSTGANVLTFGAGSRLTVL.

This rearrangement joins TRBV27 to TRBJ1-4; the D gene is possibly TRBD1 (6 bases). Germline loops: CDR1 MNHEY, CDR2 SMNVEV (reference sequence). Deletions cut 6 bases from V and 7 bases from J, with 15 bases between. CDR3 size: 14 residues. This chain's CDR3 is CASRWTVDSEKLFF. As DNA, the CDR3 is TGTGCCAGCAGGTGGACAGTAGATTCTGAAAAACTGTTTTTT.

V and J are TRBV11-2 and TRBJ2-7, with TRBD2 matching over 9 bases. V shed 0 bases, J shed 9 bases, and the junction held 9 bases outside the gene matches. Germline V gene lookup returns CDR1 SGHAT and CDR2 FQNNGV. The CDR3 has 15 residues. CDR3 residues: CASSLDLAGGPLQYF. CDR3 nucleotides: TGTGCCAGCAGCTTAGATCTCGCGGGGGGGCCTCTGCAGTACTTC.

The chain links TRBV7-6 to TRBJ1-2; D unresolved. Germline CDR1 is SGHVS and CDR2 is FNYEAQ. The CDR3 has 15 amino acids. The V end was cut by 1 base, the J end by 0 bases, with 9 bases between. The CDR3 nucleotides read TGTGCCAGCAGCTTAGAGGCCGGGACTAACTATGGCTACACCTTC. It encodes CASSLEAGTNYGYTF. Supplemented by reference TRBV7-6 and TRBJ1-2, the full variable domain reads GAGVSQSPRYKVTKRGQDVALRCDPISGHVSLYWYRQALGQGPEFLTYFNYEAQQDKSGLPNDRFSAERPEGSISTLTIQRTEQRDSAMYRCASSLEAGTNYGYTFGSGTRLTVV.

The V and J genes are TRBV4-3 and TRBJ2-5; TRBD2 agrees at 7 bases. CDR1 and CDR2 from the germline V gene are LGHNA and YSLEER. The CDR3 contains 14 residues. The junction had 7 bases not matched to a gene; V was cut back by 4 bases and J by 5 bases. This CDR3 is CASSRVAGAETQYF. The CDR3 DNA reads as TGCGCCAGCAGCCGAGTAGCGGGTGCGGAGACCCAGTACTTC.

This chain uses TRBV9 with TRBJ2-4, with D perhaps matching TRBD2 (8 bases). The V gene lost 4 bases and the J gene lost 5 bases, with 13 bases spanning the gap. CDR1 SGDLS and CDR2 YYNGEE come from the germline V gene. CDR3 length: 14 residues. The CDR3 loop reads CASSLAGQQNIQYF. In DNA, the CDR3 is TGTGCCAGCAGCTTAGCGGGACAGCAAAACATTCAGTACTTC.

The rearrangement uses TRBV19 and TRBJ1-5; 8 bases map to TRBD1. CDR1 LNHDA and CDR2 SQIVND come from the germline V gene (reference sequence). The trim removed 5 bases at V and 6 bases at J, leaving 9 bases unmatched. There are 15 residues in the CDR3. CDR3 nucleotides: TGTGCCAGTAGTTCCTCAGGGGGCCGGGGTCAGCCCCAGCATTTT. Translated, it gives CASSSSGGRGQPQHF.

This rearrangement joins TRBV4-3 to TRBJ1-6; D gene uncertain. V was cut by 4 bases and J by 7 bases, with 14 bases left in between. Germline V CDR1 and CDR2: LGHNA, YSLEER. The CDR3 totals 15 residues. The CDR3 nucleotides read TGCGCCAGCAGCCCCACGCCCGCCAGGAATTCACCCCTCCACTTT. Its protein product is CASSPTPARNSPLHF.

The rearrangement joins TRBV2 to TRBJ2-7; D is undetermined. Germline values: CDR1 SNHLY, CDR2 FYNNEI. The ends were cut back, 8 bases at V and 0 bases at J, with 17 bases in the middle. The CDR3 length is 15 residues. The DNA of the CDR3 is TGTGCCAGCGGGGTCGGTAGCTTGAGCTCCTACGAGCAGTACTTC. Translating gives CASGVGSLSSYEQYF. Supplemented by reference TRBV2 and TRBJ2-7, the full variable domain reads EPEVTQTPSHQVTQMGQEVILRCVPISNHLYFYWYRQILGQKVEFLVSFYNNEISEKSEIFDDQFSVERPDGSNFTLKIRSTKLEDSAMYFCASGVGSLSSYEQYFGPGTRLTVT.

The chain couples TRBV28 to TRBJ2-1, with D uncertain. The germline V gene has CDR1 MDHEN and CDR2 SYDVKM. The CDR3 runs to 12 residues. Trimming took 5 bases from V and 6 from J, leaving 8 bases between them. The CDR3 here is CASSQVRNEQFF. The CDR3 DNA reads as TGTGCCAGCAGTCAAGTGCGCAATGAGCAGTTCTTC.

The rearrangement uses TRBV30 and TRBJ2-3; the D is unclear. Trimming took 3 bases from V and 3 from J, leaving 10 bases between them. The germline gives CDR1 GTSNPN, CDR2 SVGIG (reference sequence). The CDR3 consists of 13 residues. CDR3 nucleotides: TGTGCCTGGAGGGAAGGTAGAACAGATACGCAGTATTTT. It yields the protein CAWREGRTDTQYF. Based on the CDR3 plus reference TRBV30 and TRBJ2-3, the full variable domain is SQTIHQWPATLVQPVGSPLSLECTVEGTSNPNLYWYRQAAGRGLQLLFYSVGIGQISSEVPQNLSASRPQDRQFILSSKKLLLSDSGFYLCAWREGRTDTQYFGPGTRLTVL.